The following is a T cell receptor (beta chain) sequence with its context. The entry originates in a study of blood T cells in healthy people across ages. Alongside a J-beta primer mix, a sample-barcoded 5' primer served in a second PCR lasting roughly 7 to 12 cycles. Each CDR3 protein gets one entry after TCRdb re-called the 5' RACE reads with MiXCR. The sample gives approximately 790,000 distinct CDR3 sequences, less than 80% of which show up once; roughly 26% is in the top ten. V lost 4 bases to trimming and J lost 2 bases, with 13 bases between them. Germline CDR1 reads KGHDR; CDR2 reads SFDVKD. The CDR3 runs to 15 residues.

The clonotype originates from a man aged 25 to 40 in good health. J is TRBJ1-2 and V is TRBV24-1; a weak D match, TRBD1 (6 bases). Input material: blood. The CDR3 region has the DNA TGTGCCACCAGTGACCCAGACAGGAGGAACTATGGCTACACCTTC. It codes for CATSDPDRRNYGYTF.